The entry below describes one T cell receptor beta chain. No antigen is known for it. This sample is part of a study of T cell responses to AZD1222 COVID-19 vaccine. TCRdb keeps only in-frame clones here, not all; method: immunoSEQ multiplex PCR. The sample contains around 65,000 clones, over 70% of which appear only once. Findings of the study overall: Researchers report vaccine-associated CD4 TCRs spanning spike, with dominance at 160-218 and 743-854.

The trim removed 3 bases at V and 7 bases at J, leaving 14 bases unmatched. The CDR3 has 16 residues. Per germline, CDR1 MNHEY and CDR2 SMNVEV (reference sequence). The chain is built from TRBV27 and TRBJ1-1; 7 bases are shared with TRBD1. The sequenced sample was peripheral blood, obtained on day 0 of AZD1222 vaccination. The clonotype was recovered from an adult in good health. The CDR3 DNA reads TGTGCCAGCAGTTTCGCGACCTCCGGGACAGAAAATGAAGCTTTCTTT. This gives the protein CASSFATSGTENEAFF.